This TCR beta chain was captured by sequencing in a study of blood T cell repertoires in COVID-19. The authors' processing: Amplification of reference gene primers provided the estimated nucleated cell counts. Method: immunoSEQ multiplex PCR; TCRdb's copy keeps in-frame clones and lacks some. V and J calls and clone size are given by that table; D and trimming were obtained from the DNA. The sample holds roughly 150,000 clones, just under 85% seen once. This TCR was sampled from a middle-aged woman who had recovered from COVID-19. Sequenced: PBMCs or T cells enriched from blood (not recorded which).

CDR3: CASRSQEAEQYF. The CDR3, as DNA: TGTGCCAGCAGATCCCAAGAGGCCGAGCAGTACTTC. This sequence joins TRBV6-5 and TRBJ2-7; D unclear. V lost 6 bases to trimming and J lost 6 bases, with 12 bases between them. Per the germline V gene, CDR1 is MNHEY and CDR2 is SVGAGI. The CDR3 runs 12 residues.